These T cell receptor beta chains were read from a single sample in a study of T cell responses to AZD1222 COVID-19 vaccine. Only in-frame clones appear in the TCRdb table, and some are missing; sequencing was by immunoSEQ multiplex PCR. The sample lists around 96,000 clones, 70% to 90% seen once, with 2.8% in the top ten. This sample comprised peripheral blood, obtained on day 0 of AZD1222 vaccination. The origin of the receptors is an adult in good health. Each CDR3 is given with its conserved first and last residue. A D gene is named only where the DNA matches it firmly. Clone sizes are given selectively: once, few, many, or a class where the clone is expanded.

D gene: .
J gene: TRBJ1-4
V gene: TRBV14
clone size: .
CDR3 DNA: TGTGCCAGCAGCCGATTAGCCAGCCGCCCTAATGAAAAACTGTTTTTT
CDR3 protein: CASSRLASRPNEKLFF

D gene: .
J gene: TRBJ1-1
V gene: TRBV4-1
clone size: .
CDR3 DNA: TGCGCCAGCAGCCATGACGGGAAGAACACTGAAGCTTTCTTT
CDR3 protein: CASSHDGKNTEAFF

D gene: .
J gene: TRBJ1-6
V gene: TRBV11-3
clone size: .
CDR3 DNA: TGTGCCAGCAGCCCCCCCGAGAGTCATTCACCCCTCCACTTT
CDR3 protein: CASSPPESHSPLHF

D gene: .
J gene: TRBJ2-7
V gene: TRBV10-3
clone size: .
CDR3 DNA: TGTGCCATCAGTGATAAGTACGAGCAGTACTTC
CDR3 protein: CAISDKYEQYF

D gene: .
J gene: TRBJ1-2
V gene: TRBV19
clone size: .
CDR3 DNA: TGTGCCAGTAGTGTCCGGGACTTCTATGGCTACACCTTC
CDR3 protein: CASSVRDFYGYTF

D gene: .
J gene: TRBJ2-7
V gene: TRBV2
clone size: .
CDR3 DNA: TGTGCCAGCTCGGTAACAGGGCCCTACGAGCAGTACTTC
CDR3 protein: CASSVTGPYEQYF

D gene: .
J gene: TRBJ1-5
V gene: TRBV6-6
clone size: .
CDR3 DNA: TGTGCCAGCAGTAGGGCGACGGGAGGGGGGAAGCCCCAGCATTTT
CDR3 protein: CASSRATGGGKPQHF

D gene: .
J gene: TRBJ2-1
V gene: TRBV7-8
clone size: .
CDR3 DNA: TGTGCCAGCAGCTTCTCGGCCAGGAGCAATGAGCAGTTCTTC
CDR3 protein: CASSFSARSNEQFF

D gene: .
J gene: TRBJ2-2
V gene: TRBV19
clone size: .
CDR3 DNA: TGTGCCAGTCGATGGGGGGCCTGGACCGGGGAGCTGTTTTTT
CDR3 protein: CASRWGAWTGELFF

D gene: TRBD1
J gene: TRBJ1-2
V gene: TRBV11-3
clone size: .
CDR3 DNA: TGTGCCAGCAGCTTAGGACAGGGGTATGGCTACACCTTC
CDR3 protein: CASSLGQGYGYTF

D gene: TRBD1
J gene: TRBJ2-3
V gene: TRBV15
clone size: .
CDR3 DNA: TGTGCCACCAGCAAGAGCCGGGACAGGGTTATTTCGGATACGCAGTATTTT
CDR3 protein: CATSKSRDRVISDTQYF

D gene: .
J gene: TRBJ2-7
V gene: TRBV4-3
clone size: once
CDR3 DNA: TGCGCCAGCAGCCAAGAAGTCGGGACCTACGAGCAGTACTTC
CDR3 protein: CASSQEVGTYEQYF

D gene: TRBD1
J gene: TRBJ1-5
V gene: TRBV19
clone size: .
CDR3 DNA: TGTGCCAGTAGTCTACAGGGGGGGGATCAGCCCCAGCATTTT
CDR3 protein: CASSLQGGDQPQHF

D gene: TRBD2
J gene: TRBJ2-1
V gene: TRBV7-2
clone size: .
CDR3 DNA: TGTGCCAGCAGCTTCCGCCGGACTAGCGGGGGGGCGATCAATGAGCAGTTCTTC
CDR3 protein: CASSFRRTSGGAINEQFF

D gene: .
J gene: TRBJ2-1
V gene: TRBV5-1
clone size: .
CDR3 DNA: TGCGCCAGCAGGGTGGGGGCCCAGTCAAATGAGCAGTTCTTC
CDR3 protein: CASRVGAQSNEQFF

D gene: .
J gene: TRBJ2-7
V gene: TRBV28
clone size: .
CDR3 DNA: TGTGCCAGCAGCCGGGCAGATACCTACGAGCAGTACTTC
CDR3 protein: CASSRADTYEQYF